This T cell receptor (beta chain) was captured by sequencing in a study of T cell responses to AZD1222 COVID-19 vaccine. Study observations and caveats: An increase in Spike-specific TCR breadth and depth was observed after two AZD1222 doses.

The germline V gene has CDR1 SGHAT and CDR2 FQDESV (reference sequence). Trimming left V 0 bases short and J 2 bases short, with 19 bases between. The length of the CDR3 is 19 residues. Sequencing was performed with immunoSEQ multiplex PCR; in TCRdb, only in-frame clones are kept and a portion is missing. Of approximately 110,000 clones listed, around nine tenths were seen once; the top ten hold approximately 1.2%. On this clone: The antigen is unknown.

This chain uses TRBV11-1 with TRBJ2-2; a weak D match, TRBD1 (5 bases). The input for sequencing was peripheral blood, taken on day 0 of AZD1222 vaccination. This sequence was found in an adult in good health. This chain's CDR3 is CASSLAMAGWSDNTGELFF. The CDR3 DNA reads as TGTGCCAGCAGCTTAGCCATGGCAGGGTGGTCGGATAACACCGGGGAGCTGTTTTTT.